This T cell receptor beta chain was identified in a study of T cells in Graves' hyperthyroidism and ophthalmopathy. Germline-derived CDR1 and CDR2 are GTSNPN and SVGIG (reference sequence). V lost 3 bases to trimming and J lost 6 bases, with 8 bases between them. The CDR3 covers 12 residues. Amplified TCR beta CDR3 regions came from RNA transcripts. The study used the HTBI primer set for a first-round RT-PCR of the TCR CDR3. TCRdb recomputed calls from the multiplex PCR reads with MiXCR, one row per CDR3 protein. The sample gives roughly 700,000 distinct CDR3 sequences, roughly 17% of which show up once; around 15% is in the top ten. Clinical symptoms, serum thyroxine and TRAb, thyroid ultrasound and orbital computed tomography together formed the diagnostic basis. This clonotype appeared many times.

V is TRBV30 and J is TRBJ1-4, with a possible D match to TRBD1 (5 bases). The sequencing input was blood. The origin of this receptor is a man in his forties or fifties with Graves' hyperthyroidism. The DNA of the CDR3 is TGTGCCTGGAGATCAGGGTATGAAAAACTGTTTTTT. Protein: CAWRSGYEKLFF.